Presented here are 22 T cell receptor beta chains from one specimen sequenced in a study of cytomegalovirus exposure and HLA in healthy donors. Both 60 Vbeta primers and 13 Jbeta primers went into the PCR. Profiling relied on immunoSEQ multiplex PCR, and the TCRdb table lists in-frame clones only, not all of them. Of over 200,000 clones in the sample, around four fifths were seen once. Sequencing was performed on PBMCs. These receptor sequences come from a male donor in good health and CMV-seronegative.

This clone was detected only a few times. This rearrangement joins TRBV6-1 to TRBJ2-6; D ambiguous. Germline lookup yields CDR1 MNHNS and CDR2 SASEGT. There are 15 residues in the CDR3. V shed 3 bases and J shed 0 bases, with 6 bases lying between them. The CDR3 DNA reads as TGTGCCAGCAGTGATTCGGGCTCTGGGGCCAACGTCCTGACTTTC. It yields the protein CASSDSGSGANVLTF.

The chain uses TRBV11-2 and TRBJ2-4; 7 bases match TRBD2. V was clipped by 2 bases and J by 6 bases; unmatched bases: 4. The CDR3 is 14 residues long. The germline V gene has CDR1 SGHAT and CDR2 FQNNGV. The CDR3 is CASSLQPSGNIQYF. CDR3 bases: TGTGCCAGCAGCTTACAGCCTAGCGGAAACATTCAGTACTTC. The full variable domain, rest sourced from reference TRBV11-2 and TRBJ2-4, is EAGVAQSPRYKIIEKRQSVAFWCNPISGHATLYWYQQILGQGPKLLIQFQNNGVVDDSQLPKDRFSAERLKGVDSTLKIQPAKLEDSAVYLCASSLQPSGNIQYFGAGTRLSVL.

The CDR3 spells CAWSRGAGELFF. The CDR3 DNA is TGTGCCTGGAGCAGGGGGGCCGGGGAGCTGTTTTTT. The chain is built from TRBV30 and TRBJ2-2; D might be TRBD1 (7 bases). Germline assignment: CDR1 GTSNPN and CDR2 SVGIG (reference sequence). The CDR3 is made up of 12 amino acids. V gave up 3 bases and J gave up 6 bases, with 8 bases separating them.

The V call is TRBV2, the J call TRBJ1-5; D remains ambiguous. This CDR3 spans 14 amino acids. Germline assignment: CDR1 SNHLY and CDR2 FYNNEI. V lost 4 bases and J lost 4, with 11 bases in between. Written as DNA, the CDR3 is TGTGCCAGCAGTGCCGGGAGTCTTAATCAGCCCCAGCATTTT. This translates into CASSAGSLNQPQHF. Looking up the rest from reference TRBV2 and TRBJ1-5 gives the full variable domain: EPEVTQTPSHQVTQMGQEVILRCVPISNHLYFYWYRQILGQKVEFLVSFYNNEISEKSEIFDDQFSVERPDGSNFTLKIRSTKLEDSAMYFCASSAGSLNQPQHFGDGTRLSIL.

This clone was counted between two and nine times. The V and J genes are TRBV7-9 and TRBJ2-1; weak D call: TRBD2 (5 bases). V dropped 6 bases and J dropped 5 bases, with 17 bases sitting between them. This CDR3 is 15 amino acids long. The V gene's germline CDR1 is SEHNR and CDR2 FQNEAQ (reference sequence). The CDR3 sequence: CASRLLAQRNNEQFF. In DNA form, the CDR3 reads TGTGCCAGCAGGCTCCTAGCTCAACGGAACAATGAGCAGTTCTTC. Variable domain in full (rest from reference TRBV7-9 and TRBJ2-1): DTGVSQNPRHKITKRGQNVTFRCDPISEHNRLYWYRQTLGQGPEFLTYFQNEAQLEKSRLLSDRFSAERPKGSFSTLEIQRTEQGDSAMYLCASRLLAQRNNEQFFGPGTRLTVL.

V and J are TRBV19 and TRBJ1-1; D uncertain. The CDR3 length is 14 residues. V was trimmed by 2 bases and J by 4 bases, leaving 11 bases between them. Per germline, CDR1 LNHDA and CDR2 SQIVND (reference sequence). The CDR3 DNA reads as TGTGCCAGTAGTATATACTCGGGGAGCACTGAAGCTTTCTTT. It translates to CASSIYSGSTEAFF.

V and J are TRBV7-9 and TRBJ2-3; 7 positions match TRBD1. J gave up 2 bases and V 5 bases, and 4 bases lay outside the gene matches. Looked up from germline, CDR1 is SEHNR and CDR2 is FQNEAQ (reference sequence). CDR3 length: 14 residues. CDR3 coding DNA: TGTGCCAGCAGCCGGGACAGAGACACAGATACGCAGTATTTT. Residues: CASSRDRDTDTQYF.

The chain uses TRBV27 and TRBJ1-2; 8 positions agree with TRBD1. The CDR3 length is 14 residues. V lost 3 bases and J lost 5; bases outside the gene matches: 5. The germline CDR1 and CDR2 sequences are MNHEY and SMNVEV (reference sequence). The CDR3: CASSLSGGAYGYTF. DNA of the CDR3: TGTGCCAGCAGTTTGTCAGGGGGCGCGTATGGCTACACCTTC.

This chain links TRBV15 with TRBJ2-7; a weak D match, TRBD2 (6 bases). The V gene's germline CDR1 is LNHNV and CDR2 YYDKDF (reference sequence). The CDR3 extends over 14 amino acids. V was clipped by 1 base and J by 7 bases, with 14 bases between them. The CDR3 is CATSRGGVAGEQYF. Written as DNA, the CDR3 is TGTGCCACCAGCAGAGGGGGGGTGGCGGGGGAGCAGTACTTC.

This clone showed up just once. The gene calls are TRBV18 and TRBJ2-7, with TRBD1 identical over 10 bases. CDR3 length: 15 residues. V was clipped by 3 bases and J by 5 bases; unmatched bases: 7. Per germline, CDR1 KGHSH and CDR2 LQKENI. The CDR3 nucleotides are TGTGCCAGCTCACCTCTGGGACAGGGGCCCCACGAGCAGTACTTC. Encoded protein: CASSPLGQGPHEQYF.

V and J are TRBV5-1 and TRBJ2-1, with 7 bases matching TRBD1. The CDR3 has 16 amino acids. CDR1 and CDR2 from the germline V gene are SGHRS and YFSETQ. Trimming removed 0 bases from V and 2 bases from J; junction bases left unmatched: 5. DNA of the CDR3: TGCGCCAGCAGCTTGGGGGTGGGACAGCCCTACAATGAGCAGTTCTTC. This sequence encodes CASSLGVGQPYNEQFF.

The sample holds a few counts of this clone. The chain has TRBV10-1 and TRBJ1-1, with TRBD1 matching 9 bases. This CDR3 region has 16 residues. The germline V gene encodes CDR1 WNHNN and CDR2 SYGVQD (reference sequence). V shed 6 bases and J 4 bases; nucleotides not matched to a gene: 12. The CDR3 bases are TGCGCCAGCAGAGCGGACAGGGGCGGGTTGGGCACTGAAGCTTTCTTT. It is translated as CASRADRGGLGTEAFF.

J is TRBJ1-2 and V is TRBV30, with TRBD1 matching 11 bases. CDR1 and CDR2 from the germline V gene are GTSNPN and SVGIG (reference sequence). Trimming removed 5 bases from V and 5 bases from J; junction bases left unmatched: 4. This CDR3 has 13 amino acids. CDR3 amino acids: CAWSDRGPYGYTF. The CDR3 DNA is TGTGCCTGGTCGGACAGGGGGCCTTATGGCTACACCTTC.

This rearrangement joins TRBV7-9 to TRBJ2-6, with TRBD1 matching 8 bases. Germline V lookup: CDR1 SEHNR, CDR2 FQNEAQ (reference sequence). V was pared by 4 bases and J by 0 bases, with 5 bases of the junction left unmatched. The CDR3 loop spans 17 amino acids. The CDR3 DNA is TGTGCCAGCAGCTCTTGGACAGGGCCCTCTGGGGCCAACGTCCTGACTTTC. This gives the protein CASSSWTGPSGANVLTF.

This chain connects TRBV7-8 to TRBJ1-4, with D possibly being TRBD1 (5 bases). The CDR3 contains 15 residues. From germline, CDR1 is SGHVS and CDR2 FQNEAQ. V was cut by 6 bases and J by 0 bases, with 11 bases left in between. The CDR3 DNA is TGTGCCAGCAGGTTGGGACTCCCAACTAATGAAAAACTGTTTTTT. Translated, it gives CASRLGLPTNEKLFF.

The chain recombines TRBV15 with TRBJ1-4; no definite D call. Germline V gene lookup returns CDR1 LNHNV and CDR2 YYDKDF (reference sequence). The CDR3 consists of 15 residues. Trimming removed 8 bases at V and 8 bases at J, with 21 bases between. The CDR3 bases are TGTGCCACCTGGCCTTGGGGAGAGGGTGTCGAAAAACTGTTTTTT. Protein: CATWPWGEGVEKLFF.

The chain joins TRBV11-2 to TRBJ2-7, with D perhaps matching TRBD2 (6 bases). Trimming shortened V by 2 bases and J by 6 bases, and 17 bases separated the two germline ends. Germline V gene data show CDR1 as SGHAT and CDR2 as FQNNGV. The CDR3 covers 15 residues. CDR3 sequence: CASSLLGSRDAEQYF. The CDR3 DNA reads TGTGCCAGCAGCTTACTCGGGAGCCGGGACGCCGAGCAGTACTTC.

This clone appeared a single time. The CDR3 spells CASSLDRDRAYGYTF. The CDR3 DNA is TGTGCCAGCAGCTTAGACCGGGACAGGGCCTATGGCTACACCTTC. The chain combines TRBV6-5 with TRBJ1-2, with 9 bases aligning to TRBD1. Trimming took 6 bases from V and 4 from J; bases not matched to a gene: 9. The CDR3 is 15 residues long. Germline-derived CDR1 and CDR2 are MNHEY and SVGAGI.

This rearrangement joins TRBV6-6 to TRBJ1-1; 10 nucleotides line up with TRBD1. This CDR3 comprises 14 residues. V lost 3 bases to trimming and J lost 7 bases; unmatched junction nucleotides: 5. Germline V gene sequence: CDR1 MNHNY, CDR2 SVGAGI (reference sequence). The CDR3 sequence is CASSYRDRGGEAFF. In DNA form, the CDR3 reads TGTGCCAGCAGTTATAGGGACAGGGGTGGTGAAGCTTTCTTT.

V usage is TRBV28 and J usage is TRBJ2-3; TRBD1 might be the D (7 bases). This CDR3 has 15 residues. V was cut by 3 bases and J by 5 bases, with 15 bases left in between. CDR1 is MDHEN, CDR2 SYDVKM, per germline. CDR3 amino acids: CASSLSQGEVDTQYF. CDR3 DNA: TGTGCCAGCAGTTTGTCCCAGGGGGAGGTAGATACGCAGTATTTT.

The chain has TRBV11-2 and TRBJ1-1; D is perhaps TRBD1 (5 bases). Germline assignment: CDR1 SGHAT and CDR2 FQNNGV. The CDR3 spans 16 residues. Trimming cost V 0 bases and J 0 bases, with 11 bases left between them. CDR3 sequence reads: CASSLDPRGLNTEAFF. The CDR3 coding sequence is TGTGCCAGCAGCTTAGATCCCCGGGGGTTGAACACTGAAGCTTTCTTT.

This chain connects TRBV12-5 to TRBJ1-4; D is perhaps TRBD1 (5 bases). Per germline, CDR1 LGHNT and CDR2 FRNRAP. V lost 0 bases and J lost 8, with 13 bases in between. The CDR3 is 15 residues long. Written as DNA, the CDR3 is TGTGCTAGTGGTTTGGTTCGACAGTACCACGAAAAACTGTTTTTT. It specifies CASGLVRQYHEKLFF. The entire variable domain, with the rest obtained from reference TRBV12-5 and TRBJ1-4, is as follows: DARVTQTPRHKVTEMGQEVTMRCQPILGHNTVFWYRQTMMQGLELLAYFRNRAPLDDSGMPKDRFSAEMPDATLATLKIQPSEPRDSAVYFCASGLVRQYHEKLFFGSGTQLSVL.